The 5 T cell receptor beta chains below all came from one sample that was sequenced in a study of cytomegalovirus exposure and HLA in healthy donors. PCR involved 60 Vbeta and 13 Jbeta primers. Sequencing was performed with immunoSEQ multiplex PCR; in TCRdb, only in-frame clones are kept and a portion is missing. Of 130,000 or so clones listed, over 75% are singletons. Sequencing was done on a sample of PBMCs. All receptors come from a man aged 30 to 45 in good health and CMV-seronegative.

This rearrangement joins TRBV5-6 to TRBJ1-2; D is perhaps TRBD1 (6 bases). The germline gives CDR1 SGHDT, CDR2 YYEEEE. This CDR3 spans 14 amino acids. The V and J ends lost 2 bases and 2 bases respectively, with 10 bases between them. CDR3 DNA: TGTGCCAGCAGCTTCCAGGGGACCAACTATGGCTACACCTTC. Amino acid sequence: CASSFQGTNYGYTF.

This chain connects TRBV5-8 to TRBJ1-2; unclear D gene. The germline V gene has CDR1 SGHTS and CDR2 YDEGEE. V lost 2 bases and J lost 2, with 7 bases in between. This CDR3 is 13 amino acids long. Written as DNA, the CDR3 is TGTGCCAGCAGCTTCGGCAGGAACTATGGCTACACCTTC. This translates into CASSFGRNYGYTF.

To note about this clone: Additional DNA sequences in this sample encode the identical CDR3. This rearrangement joins TRBV29-1 to TRBJ1-1; D remains unclear. Germline V CDR1 and CDR2: SQVTM, ANQGSEA. CDR3 length: 14 residues. V gave up 4 bases and J gave up 4 bases, with 16 bases separating them. The CDR3 protein is CSVGETGPGTEAFF. The CDR3 DNA is TGCAGCGTTGGGGAGACTGGACCGGGCACTGAAGCTTTCTTT. The full variable domain, its missing parts supplied by reference TRBV29-1 and TRBJ1-1, is SAVISQKPSRDICQRGTSLTIQCQVDSQVTMMFWYRQQPGQSLTLIATANQGSEATYESGFVIDKFPISRPNLTFSTLTVSNMSPEDSSIYLCSVGETGPGTEAFFGQGTRLTVV.

The chain carries TRBV5-6 and TRBJ1-1; 7 positions agree with TRBD1. The CDR3 contains 15 residues. Germline CDR1 and CDR2: SGHDT and YYEEEE. After removal of 0 bases from V and 5 bases from J, the junction contained 7 bases not matched to a gene. The DNA of the CDR3 is TGTGCCAGCAGCTTGGATCACAGGGGTCCTACTGAAGCTTTCTTT. Protein product: CASSLDHRGPTEAFF.

This clone occurred a few times. The sample holds other DNA sequences that translate to the same CDR3. The rearrangement links TRBV5-1 to TRBJ1-4; tentatively, D is TRBD1 (6 bases). The CDR3 contains 15 residues. Trimming pared 4 bases from V and 3 bases from J, leaving 13 bases between. CDR1 is SGHRS and CDR2 is YFSETQ in the germline V gene. DNA of the CDR3: TGCGCCAGCAGCCCAATACAGGGAGCTAATGAAAAACTGTTTTTT. This sequence encodes CASSPIQGANEKLFF.